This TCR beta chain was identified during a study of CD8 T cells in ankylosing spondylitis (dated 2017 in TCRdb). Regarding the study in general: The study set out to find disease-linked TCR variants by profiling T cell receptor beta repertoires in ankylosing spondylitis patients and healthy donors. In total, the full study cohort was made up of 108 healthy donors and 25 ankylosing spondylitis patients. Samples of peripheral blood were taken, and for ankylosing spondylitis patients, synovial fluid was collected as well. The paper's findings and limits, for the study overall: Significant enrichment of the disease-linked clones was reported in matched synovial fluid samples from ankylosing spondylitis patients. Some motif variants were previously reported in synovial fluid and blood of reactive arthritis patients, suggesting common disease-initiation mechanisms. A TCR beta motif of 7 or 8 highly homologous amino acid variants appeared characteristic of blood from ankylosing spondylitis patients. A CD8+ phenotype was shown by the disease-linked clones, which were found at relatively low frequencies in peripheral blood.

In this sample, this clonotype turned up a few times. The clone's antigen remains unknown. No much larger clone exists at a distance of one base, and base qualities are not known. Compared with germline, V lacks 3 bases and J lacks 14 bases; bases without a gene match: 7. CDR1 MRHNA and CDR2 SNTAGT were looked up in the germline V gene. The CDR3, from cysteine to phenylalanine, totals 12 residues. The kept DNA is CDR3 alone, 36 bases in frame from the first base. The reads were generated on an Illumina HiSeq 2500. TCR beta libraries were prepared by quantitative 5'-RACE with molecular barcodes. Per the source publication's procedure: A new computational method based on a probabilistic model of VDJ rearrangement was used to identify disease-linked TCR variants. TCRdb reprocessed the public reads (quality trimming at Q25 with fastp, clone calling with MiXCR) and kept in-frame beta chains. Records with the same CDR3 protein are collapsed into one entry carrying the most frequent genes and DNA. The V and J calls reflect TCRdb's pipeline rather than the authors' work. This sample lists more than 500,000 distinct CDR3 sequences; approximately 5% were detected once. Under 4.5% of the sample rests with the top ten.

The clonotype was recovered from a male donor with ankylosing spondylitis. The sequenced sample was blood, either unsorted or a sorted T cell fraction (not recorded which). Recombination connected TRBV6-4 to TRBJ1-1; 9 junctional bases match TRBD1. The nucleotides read TGTGCCAGCAGTGAATCGGACAGGGGCGGCTTCTTT. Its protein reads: CASSESDRGGFF.